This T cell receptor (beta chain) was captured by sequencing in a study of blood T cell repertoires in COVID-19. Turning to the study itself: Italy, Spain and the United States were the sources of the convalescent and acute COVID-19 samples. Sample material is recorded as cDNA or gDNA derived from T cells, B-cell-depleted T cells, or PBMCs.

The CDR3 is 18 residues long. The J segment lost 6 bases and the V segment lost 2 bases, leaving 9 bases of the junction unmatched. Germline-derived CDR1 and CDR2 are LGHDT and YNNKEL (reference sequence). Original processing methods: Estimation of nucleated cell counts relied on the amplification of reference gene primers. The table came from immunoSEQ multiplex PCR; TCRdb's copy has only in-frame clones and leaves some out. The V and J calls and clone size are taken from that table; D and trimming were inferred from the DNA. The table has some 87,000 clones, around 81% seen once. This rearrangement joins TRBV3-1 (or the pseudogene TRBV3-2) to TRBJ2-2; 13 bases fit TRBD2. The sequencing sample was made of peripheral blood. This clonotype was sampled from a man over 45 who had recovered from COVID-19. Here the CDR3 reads CASSQRGLAGVRPGELFF. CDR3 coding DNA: TGTGCCAGCAGCCAACGCGGACTAGCGGGAGTTCGGCCCGGGGAGCTGTTTTTT.